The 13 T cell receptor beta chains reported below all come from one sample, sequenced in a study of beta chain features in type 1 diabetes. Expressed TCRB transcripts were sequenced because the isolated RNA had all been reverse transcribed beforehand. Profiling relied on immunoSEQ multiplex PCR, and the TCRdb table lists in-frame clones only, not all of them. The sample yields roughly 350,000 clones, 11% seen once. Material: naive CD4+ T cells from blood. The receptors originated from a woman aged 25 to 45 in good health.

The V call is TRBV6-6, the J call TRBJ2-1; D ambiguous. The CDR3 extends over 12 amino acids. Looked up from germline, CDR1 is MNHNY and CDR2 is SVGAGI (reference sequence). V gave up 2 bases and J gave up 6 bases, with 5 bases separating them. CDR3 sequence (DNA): TGTGCCAGCAGTTACCCGGGCAATGAGCAGTTCTTC. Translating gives CASSYPGNEQFF.

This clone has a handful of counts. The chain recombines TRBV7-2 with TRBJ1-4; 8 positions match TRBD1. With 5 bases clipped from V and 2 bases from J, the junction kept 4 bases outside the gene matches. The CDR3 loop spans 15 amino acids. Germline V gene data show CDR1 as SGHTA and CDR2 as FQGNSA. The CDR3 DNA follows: TGTGCCAGCAGCGCCCGACAGGGGACTAATGAAAAACTGTTTTTT. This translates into CASSARQGTNEKLFF.

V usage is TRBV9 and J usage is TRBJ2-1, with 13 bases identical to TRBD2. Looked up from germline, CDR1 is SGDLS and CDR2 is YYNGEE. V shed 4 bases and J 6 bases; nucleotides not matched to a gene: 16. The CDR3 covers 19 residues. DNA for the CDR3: TGTGCCAGCAGCATAACAGCCGGGACTAGCGGGATAGGTAGCAATGAGCAGTTCTTC. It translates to CASSITAGTSGIGSNEQFF.

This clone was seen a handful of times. The CDR3 nucleotides read TGTGCCAGCAGCTTGAGTGGGGCAGGGGTCTATGGCTACACCTTC. Translating it yields CASSLSGAGVYGYTF. The chain recombines TRBV11-2 with TRBJ1-2; a weak D match, TRBD1 (6 bases). The germline V gene encodes CDR1 SGHAT and CDR2 FQNNGV. Trimming took off 3 bases at V and 4 bases at J, with 15 bases between the two ends. The CDR3 contains 15 residues. The full variable domain, rest sourced from reference TRBV11-2 and TRBJ1-2, is EAGVAQSPRYKIIEKRQSVAFWCNPISGHATLYWYQQILGQGPKLLIQFQNNGVVDDSQLPKDRFSAERLKGVDSTLKIQPAKLEDSAVYLCASSLSGAGVYGYTFGSGTRLTVV.

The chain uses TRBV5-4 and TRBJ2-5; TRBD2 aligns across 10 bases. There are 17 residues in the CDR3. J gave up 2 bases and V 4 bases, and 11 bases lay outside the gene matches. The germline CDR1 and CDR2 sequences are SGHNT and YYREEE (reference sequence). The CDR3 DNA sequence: TGTGCCAGCAGCCAAGGAGGAATAGCGGGAGGACAAGAGACCCAGTACTTC. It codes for CASSQGGIAGGQETQYF.

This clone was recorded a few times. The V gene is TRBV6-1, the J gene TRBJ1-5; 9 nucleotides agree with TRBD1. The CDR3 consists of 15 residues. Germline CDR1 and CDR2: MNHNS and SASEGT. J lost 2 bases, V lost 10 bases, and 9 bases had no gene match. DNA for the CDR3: TGTGCCACCTTACAGGGACAGGGCGGCAATCAGCCCCAGCATTTT. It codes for CATLQGQGGNQPQHF.

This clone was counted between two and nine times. CDR3 sequence reads: CASSLDRANQPQHF. In nucleotides, the CDR3 is TGTGCCAGCAGTTTAGACAGGGCGAATCAGCCCCAGCATTTT. V usage is TRBV6-5 and J usage is TRBJ1-5; 7 bases align to TRBD1. Germline CDR1 MNHEY, CDR2 SVGAGI. The V gene end was trimmed by 4 bases and the J gene end by 4 bases; junction bases not matched to a gene: 4. The CDR3 is 14 amino acids.

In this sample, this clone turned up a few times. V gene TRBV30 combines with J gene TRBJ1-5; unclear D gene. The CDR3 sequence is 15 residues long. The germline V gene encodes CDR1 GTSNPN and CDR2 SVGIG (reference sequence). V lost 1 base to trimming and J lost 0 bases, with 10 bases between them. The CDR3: CAWSEQTYSNQPQHF. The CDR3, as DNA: TGTGCCTGGAGTGAACAGACGTATAGCAATCAGCCCCAGCATTTT.

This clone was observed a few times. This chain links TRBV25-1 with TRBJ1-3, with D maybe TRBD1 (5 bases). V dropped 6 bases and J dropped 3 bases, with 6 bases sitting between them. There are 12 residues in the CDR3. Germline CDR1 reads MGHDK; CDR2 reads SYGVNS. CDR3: CASRTDGNTIYF. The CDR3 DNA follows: TGTGCCAGCAGGACAGATGGAAACACCATATATTTT.

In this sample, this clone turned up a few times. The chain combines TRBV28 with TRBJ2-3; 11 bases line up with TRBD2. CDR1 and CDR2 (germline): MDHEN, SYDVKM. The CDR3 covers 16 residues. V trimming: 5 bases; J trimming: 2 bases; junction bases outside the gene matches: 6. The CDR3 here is CASSPPGLAVTDTQYF. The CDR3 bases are TGTGCCAGCAGTCCTCCGGGACTAGCGGTCACAGATACGCAGTATTTT.

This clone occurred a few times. CDR3 sequence: CASSFLGLAGGFNEQFF. The CDR3 DNA follows: TGTGCCAGCAGCTTCTTAGGGCTAGCGGGAGGGTTCAATGAGCAGTTCTTC. The rearrangement uses TRBV7-8 and TRBJ2-1; 12 bases are shared with TRBD2. Trimming took 3 bases from V and 6 from J; bases not matched to a gene: 9. Germline V CDR1 and CDR2: SGHVS, FQNEAQ. CDR3 length: 17 amino acids.

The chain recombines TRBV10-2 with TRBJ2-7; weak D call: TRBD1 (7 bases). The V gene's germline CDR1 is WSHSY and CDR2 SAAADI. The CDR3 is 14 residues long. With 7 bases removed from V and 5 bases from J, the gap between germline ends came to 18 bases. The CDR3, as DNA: TGCGCCAGCAAGGTTGGGAGGCAGGGGGACGAGCAGTACTTC. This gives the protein CASKVGRQGDEQYF.

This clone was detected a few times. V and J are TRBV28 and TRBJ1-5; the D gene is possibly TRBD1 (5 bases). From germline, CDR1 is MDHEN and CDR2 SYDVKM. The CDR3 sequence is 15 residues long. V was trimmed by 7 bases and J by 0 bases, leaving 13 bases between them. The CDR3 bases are TGTGCCAGCACTTATGGGGGGATTAGCAATCAGCCCCAGCATTTT. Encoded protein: CASTYGGISNQPQHF.